Listed here is a single T cell receptor beta chain. This sample is drawn from a study of CD8 T cells in Susac syndrome. Roughly 0.5 to 1 ug RNA was reverse transcribed with random hexamers. One entry per CDR3 protein, called by TCRdb with MiXCR from the immunoSEQ multiplex PCR reads. The sample yields 170,000 or so distinct CDR3 sequences, roughly 92% seen once. Germline V CDR1 and CDR2: KGHSY, FQNENV. The CDR3 is 13 amino acids. Trimming removed 4 bases from V and 7 bases from J, with 13 bases in between. Input material: CD4+ T cells from PBMCs. The sequence was collected from a human donor with multiple sclerosis. The chain has TRBV16 and TRBJ2-5; D may match TRBD1 or TRBD2 (5 bases each). The CDR3 DNA reads as TGTGCCAGCAGCCCCCCAGGGAGCGCGACCCAGTACTTC. Translation gives CASSPPGSATQYF.